These T cell receptor beta chains were read from a single sample in a study of radiotherapy plus CTLA-4 blockade in lung cancer. Clones were sequenced by immunoSEQ multiplex PCR, and TCRdb holds only the in-frame ones, with some missing. The data contain some 15,000 clones, roughly 86% of them singletons. The specimen comprised peripheral blood, sampled from a patient treated with radiotherapy plus ipilimumab. The origin of the receptors is a human donor with non-small cell lung cancer that progressed on radiotherapy plus ipilimumab. Some clones in this sample may be carry-over from other donors' samples. The CDR3 runs from the conserved cysteine through the conserved F or W. D genes are given only for firm matches.

d_gene,v_gene,CDR3aa
NA,TRBV12-5,CASGLEVGATQYF
TRBD2,TRBV7-2,CASSHGRAGNEQFF
TRBD1,TRBV27,CASRRDRNNNEQFF
NA,TRBV15,CATSRDGAASTDTQYF
TRBD1,TRBV18,CASSKGQSYEQYF
TRBD2,TRBV5-6,CASSASGVEQYF
NA,TRBV18,CASSQVADTQYF
NA,TRBV21-1,CASSKVNRAPVWAFF
TRBD1,TRBV15,CATSTDRGRNEQFF
NA,TRBV4-3,CASSQDPRHINTEAFF
TRBD2,TRBV6-5,CASTLAGSYNEQFF
NA,TRBV7-6,CASSLRLNTGELFF
TRBD1,TRBV6-5,CASRRSGTGAEQYF
NA,TRBV7-8,CASSLDSRNTEAFF
TRBD1,TRBV5-1,CASSAGTGGSYEQYF
TRBD1,TRBV4-1,CASSQGQGTGNTIYF
TRBD2,TRBV11-1,CASSFTSGGALEQFF
NA,TRBV19,CASSISQGQDTQYF
NA,TRBV4-3,CASSQANHQAANEKLFF
NA,TRBV2,CASRETASSYEQYF
NA,TRBV5-6,CASKFRGSNTEAFF
NA,TRBV27,CASSFGGRYGYTF
TRBD2,TRBV14,CASSQIAGGNTGELFF
TRBD1,TRBV29-1,CSVGISGGESGELFF
NA,TRBV12-5,CAADWNTDTQYF
TRBD1,TRBV5-1,CASSFLSRRTGGNTGELFF
NA,TRBV7-8,CASSLARVNQPQHF
NA,TRBV30,CAWSVSGIRGYTF
NA,TRBV21-1,CASSKAGTGNEKLFF
TRBD2,TRBV6-7,CASRGTSGIYEQYF
NA,TRBV5-1,CASSFRDTDTQYF
NA,TRBV19,CASSEYVRQSYEQYF
NA,TRBV5-1,CASSLGPLQGDSGNTIYF
NA,TRBV7-2,CASSLGGPRETQYF
NA,TRBV5-1,CASSGTAKEGTEAFF
NA,TRBV5-1,CASTLYSRSTEAFF
TRBD1,TRBV15,CATSRDGRDSSPFYGYTF
NA,TRBV7-3,CASSIGLLGYEQFF
TRBD2,TRBV4-3,CASSPRLAGDGETQYF
TRBD1,TRBV28,CASSLFGAQGSGGELFF
NA,TRBV19,CASSILIYNEQFF
TRBD1,TRBV5-1,CASSLGGQESRYGYTF
NA,TRBV5-1,CASSPGSGANVLTF
NA,TRBV6-5,CASSYEGDRYTF
TRBD2,TRBV10-1,CASRSSGGASGANVLTF
TRBD1,TRBV25-1,CASSQGGNQPQHF
TRBD1,TRBV9,CASTGQGGYTGELFF
NA,TRBV11-3,CASSLRRGMGDTQYF
TRBD2,TRBV28,CASTPVAGGLYEQYF
TRBD2,TRBV7-9,CASSSRTSGSGELFF
TRBD2,TRBV6-5,CASSSNSGRGGELFF
NA,TRBV7-8,CASSSLDSSYNEQFF
NA,TRBV27,CASSLLNQPQHF
NA,TRBV7-2,CASSFQGIYGYTF